This T cell receptor beta chain was captured in a study of CD8 T cells in ankylosing spondylitis. Study results and limitations: Some motif variants had been reported before (in reactive arthritis synovial fluid and blood). Made up of under ten highly homologous variants, a TCR beta motif appeared characteristic of ankylosing spondylitis blood.

Points on this clonotype: The target antigen is unknown.

TCRdb analysed the 5' RACE reads with MiXCR anew, one entry per CDR3 protein. The sample includes around 250,000 distinct CDR3 sequences, about 10% seen only once; the top ten take under 8%. The germline V and J ends were trimmed by 3 bases and 2 bases, with 9 bases remaining between them. The germline V gene has CDR1 MDHEN and CDR2 SYDVKM. The CDR3 runs to 14 residues. The sequence derives from a male donor with ankylosing spondylitis or in good health (not recorded which). Sequencing was carried out using blood, either unsorted or a sorted T cell fraction (not recorded which). The chain is built from TRBV28 and TRBJ2-3; D not resolved. The CDR3 DNA reads as TGTGCCAGCAGTTTGCCCGGGCCCACAGATACGCAGTATTTT. Translating it yields CASSLPGPTDTQYF.